Following are 25 T cell receptor beta chains from one sample sequenced in a study of regulatory T cells in long-lasting Graves disease. Time point defined: persistent/refractory GD, antithyroid drugs over 5 years with positive TRAb. TCR sequences were obtained from RNA taken from PBMCs. HTBI primers from iRepertoire and Arm-PCR of CDR3 regions yielded the TCR beta libraries. TCRdb re-called the multiplex PCR reads through MiXCR, storing one row per CDR3 protein. The sample has around 400,000 distinct CDR3 sequences, around 20% seen once. This material consisted of peripheral blood mononuclear cells (PBMCs), taken when the disease was refractory, from a patient treated with antithyroid drugs. The receptors were sampled from a female donor with Graves disease.

The gene calls are TRBV2 and TRBJ1-5; weak D call: TRBD1 (6 bases). The germline gives CDR1 SNHLY, CDR2 FYNNEI. The CDR3 loop spans 14 amino acids. V gave up 6 bases and J gave up 7 bases, with 16 bases separating them. CDR3 bases: TGTGCCAGCAGCGGACAGAGGGCCGGGCAGCCCCAGCATTTT. Protein sequence: CASSGQRAGQPQHF.

This clonotype was detected only a few times. The J gene is TRBJ2-5, the V gene TRBV2; no definite D call. This CDR3 is built from 15 residues. V dropped 5 bases and J dropped 1 base, with 14 bases sitting between them. The germline V gene encodes CDR1 SNHLY and CDR2 FYNNEI. This CDR3 is CASSYVGSLQETQYF. CDR3 coding DNA: TGTGCCAGCAGTTACGTTGGCAGCCTCCAAGAGACCCAGTACTTC.

This clonotype was recorded at least ten times. The rearrangement joins TRBV27 to TRBJ2-7; TRBD2 might be the D (5 bases). This CDR3 is 15 amino acids long. Between the trimmed V and J ends, which lost 6 bases and 5 bases, there was a span of 20 bases. Germline V gene lookup returns CDR1 MNHEY and CDR2 SMNVEV (reference sequence). Here the CDR3 reads CASRETGLGFHEQYF. The CDR3 nucleotides are TGTGCCAGCAGGGAAACGGGGTTAGGTTTCCACGAGCAGTACTTC.

This clonotype was seen many times. V usage is TRBV12-3 or TRBV12-4 and J usage is TRBJ1-3; 7 nucleotides agree with TRBD1. V lost 6 bases and J lost 2; bases outside the gene matches: 10. CDR3 length: 16 amino acids. The CDR3 loop reads CASRRQGHWAGNTIYF. The DNA of the CDR3 is TGTGCCAGCAGGAGACAGGGTCATTGGGCTGGAAACACCATATATTTT.

This chain uses TRBV7-3 with TRBJ2-2; D not resolved. The V and J ends lost 5 bases and 0 bases respectively, with 7 bases between them. The CDR3 sequence is 14 residues long. Germline CDR1 is SGHTA and CDR2 is FQGTGA. The CDR3 is CASSPKANTGELFF. As DNA, the CDR3 is TGTGCCAGCAGCCCCAAAGCGAACACCGGGGAGCTGTTTTTT.

This clonotype was counted at least ten times. The CDR3 region has the DNA TGTGCCAGCAGTGCACTTCGACAGGGGGCGAGTGAAAAACTGTTTTTT. Protein product: CASSALRQGASEKLFF. The gene calls are TRBV2 and TRBJ1-4; 10 nucleotides line up with TRBD1. Germline V gene data show CDR1 as SNHLY and CDR2 as FYNNEI. The CDR3 spans 16 residues. V shed 4 bases, J shed 7 bases, and the junction held 9 bases outside the gene matches.

With respect to this clonotype: This sequence may be a read error, since a much larger clone differs from it by one base. The CDR3 reads CASSYRGRNQPQYF. CDR3 coding DNA: TGTGCCAGCAGCTACAGGGGGCGAAATCAGCCCCAGTATTTT. This sequence joins TRBV7-9 and TRBJ1-5; 9 bases align to TRBD1. The DNA end favors TRBJ2-3, so the J call may be wrong. Germline assignment: CDR1 SEHNR and CDR2 FQNEAQ (reference sequence). This CDR3 has 14 amino acids.

The chain uses TRBV4-1 and TRBJ1-5; 7 positions match TRBD1. Germline CDR1 MGHRA, CDR2 YSYEKL. The trim removed 4 bases at V and 6 bases at J, leaving 6 bases unmatched. This CDR3 has 14 residues. The CDR3 DNA reads as TGCGCCAGCAGCCCAGGGGGGGAAGGTCAGCCCCAGCATTTT. It encodes CASSPGGEGQPQHF.

This clonotype was found many times. The V call is TRBV2, the J call TRBJ2-7; 7 nucleotides line up with TRBD1. V gave up 11 bases and J gave up 3 bases; unmatched junction bases: 10. The CDR3 covers 13 residues. In germline, CDR1 is SNHLY, CDR2 FYNNEI. The CDR3 here is CAASRDRDYEQYF. The CDR3 DNA reads as TGTGCCGCTAGCCGGGACAGAGACTACGAGCAGTACTTC. The whole variable domain, filled in from reference TRBV2 and TRBJ2-7, reads EPEVTQTPSHQVTQMGQEVILRCVPISNHLYFYWYRQILGQKVEFLVSFYNNEISEKSEIFDDQFSVERPDGSNFTLKIRSTKLEDSAMYFCAASRDRDYEQYFGPGTRLTVT.

This clonotype was seen at least ten times. The chain employs TRBV5-1 and TRBJ1-2; TRBD1 matches 7 bases. The germline CDR1 and CDR2 sequences are SGHRS and YFSETQ. With V trimmed by 0 bases and J by 6 bases, 2 bases remained unmatched. The CDR3 is 13 amino acids. The CDR3 spells CASSLDRGNGYTF. As DNA, the CDR3 is TGCGCCAGCAGCTTGGACAGGGGAAATGGCTACACCTTC. Filled out from reference TRBV5-1 and TRBJ1-2, the complete variable domain reads KAGVTQTPRYLIKTRGQQVTLSCSPISGHRSVSWYQQTPGQGLQFLFEYFSETQRNKGNFPGRFSGRQFSNSRSEMNVSTLELGDSALYLCASSLDRGNGYTFGSGTRLTVV.

This clonotype was seen a few times. The chain combines TRBV5-1 with TRBJ1-1; 8 nucleotides align to TRBD1. The CDR3 runs to 16 residues. The germline V gene has CDR1 SGHRS and CDR2 YFSETQ. J was trimmed by 4 bases and V by 1 base; bases with no gene match: 9. Here the CDR3 DNA reads TGCGCCAGCAGCTTGCTTCAGGGGGCAATCCCCACTGAAGCTTTCTTT. Its protein is CASSLLQGAIPTEAFF. Variable domain in full (rest from reference TRBV5-1 and TRBJ1-1): KAGVTQTPRYLIKTRGQQVTLSCSPISGHRSVSWYQQTPGQGLQFLFEYFSETQRNKGNFPGRFSGRQFSNSRSEMNVSTLELGDSALYLCASSLLQGAIPTEAFFGQGTRLTVV.

Concerning this clonotype: A junction boundary mismatches the germline segment, possibly from a read error. The chain uses TRBV12-3 or TRBV12-4 and TRBJ2-5, with D perhaps matching TRBD1 (7 bases). CDR3 size: 16 residues. The CDR3 bases are TGTGCCAGCAGTTTAGCGTTGGCAGGGGGATGGGAGGCCCAGTACTTT. Residues: CASSLALAGGWEAQYF.

At least ten counts were recorded for this clonotype. CDR3 amino acids: CASSLDSIEAFF. The CDR3, as DNA: TGTGCCAGCAGCTTAGATTCTATTGAAGCTTTCTTT. V usage is TRBV11-1 and J usage is TRBJ1-1, with D uncertain. The CDR3 extends over 12 amino acids. Germline values: CDR1 SGHAT, CDR2 FQDESV (reference sequence). Trimming removed 1 base from V and 7 bases from J, with 7 bases in between.

In the case of this clonotype: This is likely a read error, given that the CDR3 carries no conserved phenylalanine or tryptophan at its end. The chain is built from TRBV3-1 and TRBJ2-5; 11 nucleotides agree with TRBD2. CDR3 length: 14 residues. Germline trimming cut 6 bases from V and 7 bases from J; bases unmatched to any gene: 7. Germline V lookup: CDR1 LGHDT, CDR2 YNNKEL (reference sequence). The CDR3 DNA reads TGTGCCAGCAGTACTAGCGGGAGTCATCGGACCCAGTACTCC. Translating it yields CASSTSGSHRTQYS.

This clonotype was recorded only once. V usage is TRBV10-3 and J usage is TRBJ1-2; a possible D gene is TRBD1 (5 bases). The CDR3 length is 15 residues. Trimming stripped 0 bases from V and 2 bases from J, with 10 bases between. Germline V gene lookup returns CDR1 ENHRY and CDR2 SYGVKD. The CDR3 DNA follows: TGTGCCATCAGTGAGTCGTCAGGGTTGAACTATGGCTACACCTTC. It encodes CAISESSGLNYGYTF.

The sample holds a few counts of this clonotype. The rearrangement links TRBV29-1 to TRBJ1-1; possibly TRBD1 for D (5 bases). This CDR3 has 13 residues. V lost 4 bases, J lost 1 base, and 10 bases lay in between. Germline CDR1 reads SQVTM; CDR2 reads ANQGSEA. CDR3 protein: CSVAVGGNTEAFF. In DNA, the CDR3 is TGCAGCGTTGCCGTGGGGGGGAACACTGAAGCTTTCTTT.

The chain links TRBV4-1 to TRBJ1-1, with a weak D call TRBD1 (5 bases). Germline assignment: CDR1 MGHRA and CDR2 YSYEKL. The germline V and J ends were trimmed by 0 bases and 3 bases, with 11 bases remaining between them. This CDR3 comprises 15 residues. The CDR3 DNA is TGCGCCAGCAGCCAAGATTGGGGGGGTGACACTGAAGCTTTCTTT. Its translation is CASSQDWGGDTEAFF.

This clonotype was picked up many times. The chain recombines TRBV6-1 with TRBJ2-5; TRBD1 matches at 9 bases. V gave up 6 bases and J gave up 1 base; unmatched junction bases: 15. The CDR3 loop spans 18 amino acids. Germline V gene sequence: CDR1 MNHNS, CDR2 SASEGT. The CDR3 DNA follows: TGTGCCAGCAGGACAAGAACAGGCCGGGACAGGGCCCAAGAGACCCAGTACTTC. Protein sequence: CASRTRTGRDRAQETQYF.

Note on this clonotype: It is likely a read error, because the conserved phenylalanine at the end of the CDR3 is missing. This chain joins TRBV2 and TRBJ2-5; possibly TRBD2 for D (5 bases). The CDR3 sequence is 12 residues long. The ends were cut back, 4 bases at V and 4 bases at J, with 7 bases in the middle. The V gene's germline CDR1 is SNHLY and CDR2 FYNNEI. The CDR3 bases are TGTGCCAGCAGTGGAGGGCGAGAGACCCAGTACTCC. Translating gives CASSGGRETQYS.

The genes are TRBV3-1 and TRBJ1-3; no definite D call. From germline, CDR1 is LGHDT and CDR2 YNNKEL (reference sequence). Deletions cut 1 base from V and 0 bases from J, with 7 bases between. CDR3 length: 15 residues. The CDR3 is CASSQGIGSGNTIYF. CDR3 coding DNA: TGTGCCAGCAGCCAAGGGATCGGCTCTGGAAACACCATATATTTT.

V and J are TRBV19 and TRBJ1-5, with 9 bases fitting TRBD1. Germline CDR1 is LNHDA and CDR2 is SQIVND (reference sequence). V was clipped by 9 bases and J by 7 bases; unmatched bases: 10. This CDR3 comprises 14 residues. CDR3 amino acids: CASEGDRERQPQHF. The CDR3 DNA follows: TGTGCCAGCGAAGGGGACAGGGAGCGACAGCCCCAGCATTTT.

This clonotype has ten or more counts. The V and J genes are TRBV6-5 and TRBJ1-1; D is possibly TRBD1 (6 bases). The V end was cut by 0 bases, the J end by 0 bases, with 8 bases between. The CDR3 contains 15 residues. From germline, CDR1 is MNHEY and CDR2 SVGAGI. This chain's CDR3 is CASSYSGGLNTEAFF. As DNA, the CDR3 is TGTGCCAGCAGTTACTCGGGGGGCTTGAACACTGAAGCTTTCTTT.

This clonotype was found many times. This chain joins TRBV6-1 and TRBJ2-7; tentative D call: TRBD2 (5 bases). Germline V gene lookup returns CDR1 MNHNS and CDR2 SASEGT. With 8 bases removed from V and 4 bases from J, the gap between germline ends came to 18 bases. This CDR3 region has 14 residues. The CDR3 here is CASWTFKDGYEQYF. In nucleotides, the CDR3 is TGTGCCAGCTGGACTTTTAAGGACGGTTACGAGCAGTACTTC.

The sample holds a few counts of this clonotype. The chain uses TRBV19 and TRBJ1-5, with TRBD1 as a possible D gene (6 bases). The CDR3 extends over 15 amino acids. Germline values: CDR1 LNHDA, CDR2 SQIVND (reference sequence). V lost 3 bases, J lost 4 bases, and 13 bases lay in between. For the CDR3, the DNA is TGTGCCAGTAGTATCAGGGGCGTTGAAAATCAGCCCCAGCATTTT. Translated, it gives CASSIRGVENQPQHF. The full variable domain, rest sourced from reference TRBV19 and TRBJ1-5, is DGGITQSPKYLFRKEGQNVTLSCEQNLNHDAMYWYRQDPGQGLRLIYYSQIVNDFQKGDIAEGYSVSREKKESFPLTVTSAQKNPTAFYLCASSIRGVENQPQHFGDGTRLSIL.

As to this clonotype: This may be a read error: a much more frequent sequence differs by one nucleotide. The J gene is TRBJ2-5, the V gene TRBV7-9; 7 nucleotides agree with TRBD2. Looked up from germline, CDR1 is SEHNR and CDR2 is FQNEAQ (reference sequence). With 7 bases clipped from V and 5 bases from J, the junction kept 10 bases outside the gene matches. The CDR3 is 14 amino acids. The CDR3 DNA sequence: TGTGCCAGCAATTTGGCGGGAGACCTTGAGACCCAGTACTTC. Translation: CASNLAGDLETQYF.